This is a list of T cell receptor beta chains from one sample in a study of T-cell reconstitution after alpha-beta-depleted transplantation in children. TCRdb recomputed calls from the PCR reads with MiXCR, one row per CDR3 protein. The data hold about 250,000 distinct CDR3 sequences, with approximately 24% observed a single time. This specimen consisted of PBMCs, mostly from graft donor cells, obtained 360 days after TCRalphabeta/CD19-depleted stem cell transplant. These receptors were collected from a female patient between 2 and 15 years old who had a stem cell transplant for congenital amegakaryocytic thrombocytopenia, so the T cells may come from the graft donor. The CDR3 runs from the conserved cysteine through the conserved F or W. Size tells how often a clone was seen (once, few, many) or the class of an expanded clone, and some rows leave it out.

v_call,clone_size,j_call,cdr3_aa
TRBV4-1,few,TRBJ1-2,CASSHSENYGYTF
TRBV7-9,few,TRBJ2-1,CASGGSYNEQFF
TRBV20-1,-,TRBJ2-3,CSAWDSILQDTQYF
TRBV4-2,-,TRBJ2-5,CASSLSSGGAQETQYF
TRBV20-1,few,TRBJ1-5,CSARVWQGNQPQHF
TRBV14,few,TRBJ2-7,CASSQRLAGEQYF
TRBV10-3,few,TRBJ2-1,CAISDTVFPSSYNEQFF
TRBV20-1,-,TRBJ2-7,CSARNRLRLEQYF
TRBV11-2,few,TRBJ2-3,CASSIGLVASTDTQYF
TRBV28,few,TRBJ2-5,CASSPWVGEETQYF
TRBV20-1,-,TRBJ2-1,CSAPTTGLAGGGNEQFF
TRBV6-1,once,TRBJ1-5,CASRAGPLSNQPQHF
TRBV5-5,-,TRBJ2-7,CASRRLGLAGDEQYF
TRBV3-1,few,TRBJ2-7,CASSRGSTYEQYF
TRBV4-1,few,TRBJ2-7,CASSHSGRSYEQYF
TRBV6-2/TRBV6-3,-,TRBJ2-1,CASSIWTGGRNEQFF
TRBV11-2,few,TRBJ2-1,CASSSPLLGNEQFF
TRBV2,-,TRBJ2-2,CASSLDTSNTGELFF
TRBV29-1,-,TRBJ2-3,CSVEDPGGAADTQYF
TRBV11-1,few,TRBJ2-6,CASSKIGVQRSGANVLTF
TRBV18,-,TRBJ2-3,CASSPESDGRTDTQYF
TRBV6-2/TRBV6-3,-,TRBJ2-1,CASSYWTTSGGYNEQFF
TRBV12-3/TRBV12-4,many,TRBJ1-2,CASRLTGEYGYTF
TRBV4-1,-,TRBJ1-2,CASSQGPLIGSGYTF
TRBV12-3/TRBV12-4,-,TRBJ2-5,CASSKVGGGQKETQYF
TRBV5-6,-,TRBJ2-6,CASSFEAGLGANVLTF
TRBV3-1,-,TRBJ1-5,CASSLNYGGNQPQHF
TRBV11-3,-,TRBJ2-3,CASSLDGTGLASDTQYF
TRBV6-5,few,TRBJ2-1,CASSYSSLSGRFGNEQFF
TRBV25-1,few,TRBJ1-6,CASSEGRSPLHF
TRBV6-6,few,TRBJ2-2,CASSYQNTGELFF
TRBV10-3,-,TRBJ2-1,CAISDMRTSSYNEQFF
TRBV7-9,-,TRBJ2-3,CASREGGTDTQYF
TRBV7-2,-,TRBJ2-3,CASSLALTSGSTDTQYF
TRBV20-1,few,TRBJ1-1,CSARPRDRGHTEAFF
TRBV6-5,few,TRBJ2-3,CASRRETGRQYF
TRBV5-1,many,TRBJ1-2,CPREGLGYGYTF
TRBV4-2,-,TRBJ2-7,CASSQDRPEGYEQYF
TRBV29-1,-,TRBJ2-7,CSVVGLAGNISEQYF
TRBV10-3,-,TRBJ2-1,CAIRGGQGAYNEQFF
TRBV12-3/TRBV12-4,few,TRBJ2-3,CASSLVGLAGAHTQYF
TRBV29-1,once,TRBJ1-1,CSVDYGGPGAYGEAFF
TRBV24-1,-,TRBJ2-3,CATSDLGLAGTDTQYF
TRBV28,-,TRBJ2-7,CASSSPGQGDYEQYF
TRBV6-5,-,TRBJ1-2,CASSWDRGEGYTF
TRBV28,-,TRBJ2-5,CASSHYPGGETQYF
TRBV4-2,few,TRBJ2-5,CASSLGTSEETQYF
TRBV20-1,few,TRBJ2-1,CSATRLINYNEQFF
TRBV20-1,-,TRBJ2-1,CSAPMLMSSYNEQFF
TRBV29-1,many,TRBJ2-4,CSGSDRTNSGKNIQYF
TRBV4-1,-,TRBJ1-1,CASSRTGTAEAFF